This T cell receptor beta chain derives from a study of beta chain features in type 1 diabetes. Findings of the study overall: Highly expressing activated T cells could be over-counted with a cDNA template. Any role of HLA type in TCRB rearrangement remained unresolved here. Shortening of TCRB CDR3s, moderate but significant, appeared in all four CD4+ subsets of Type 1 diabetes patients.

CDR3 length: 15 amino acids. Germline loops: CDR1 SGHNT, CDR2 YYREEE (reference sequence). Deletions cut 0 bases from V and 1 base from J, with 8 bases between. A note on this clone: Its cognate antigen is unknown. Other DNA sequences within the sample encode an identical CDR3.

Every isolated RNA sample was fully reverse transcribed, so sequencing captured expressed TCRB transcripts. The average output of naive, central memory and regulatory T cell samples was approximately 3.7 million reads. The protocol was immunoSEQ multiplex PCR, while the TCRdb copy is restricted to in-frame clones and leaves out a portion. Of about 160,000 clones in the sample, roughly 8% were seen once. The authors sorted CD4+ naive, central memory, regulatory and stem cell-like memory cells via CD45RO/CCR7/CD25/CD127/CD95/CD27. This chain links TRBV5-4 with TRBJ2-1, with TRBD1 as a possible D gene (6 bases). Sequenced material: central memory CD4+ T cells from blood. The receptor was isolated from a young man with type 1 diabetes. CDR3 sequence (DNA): TGTGCCAGCAGCTTGGATCAGGGGTCCTACAATGAGCAGTTCTTC. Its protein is CASSLDQGSYNEQFF.